This passage covers 2 T cell receptor beta chains from one sample sequenced in a study of patients and donors after allogeneic stem cell transplantation. TCRdb analysed the RT-PCR reads with MiXCR anew, one entry per CDR3 protein. Altogether 57,000 or so distinct CDR3 sequences are present, about an eighth being singletons, with the ten largest covering 25% to 40%. The sample consisted of blood, either unsorted or a sorted T cell fraction (not recorded which). These receptors all come from a human donor who was either an allogeneic HSCT recipient or a stem cell or donor lymphocyte infusion donor (not recorded which). It is not recorded whose cells these are; they may come from a transplant donor.

This clonotype was seen at least ten times. This chain links TRBV7-2 with TRBJ1-1, with D perhaps TRBD1 (5 bases). From germline, CDR1 is SGHTA and CDR2 FQGNSA. The CDR3 runs to 15 residues. The V gene lost 4 bases and the J gene lost 0 bases, with 12 bases spanning the gap. CDR3 sequence: CASSYSGTLNTEAFF. CDR3 DNA: TGTGCCAGCAGCTATTCCGGGACTTTGAACACTGAAGCTTTCTTT.

The table lists this clonotype with a few counts. The chain couples TRBV7-9 to TRBJ1-6; no clear D. CDR1 is SEHNR, CDR2 FQNEAQ, per germline (reference sequence). Trimming removed 3 bases from V and 0 bases from J, with 9 bases in between. The CDR3 covers 16 residues. CDR3 sequence reads: CASSFRASSYNSPLHF. The CDR3 DNA reads as TGTGCCAGCAGCTTTAGGGCCAGCTCCTATAATTCACCCCTCCACTTT.